The T cell receptor beta chain under discussion was sequenced for a study of blood T cells in healthy people across ages. This clonotype was recorded at least ten times. As yet, its antigen is unknown. The donors, healthy Caucasians from Russia, were aged 6 to 90. This CDR3 region has 13 residues. V lost 6 bases, J lost 7 bases, and 4 bases stayed unmatched. Germline CDR1 MNHEY, CDR2 SVGEGT. The second PCR ran roughly 7 to 11 cycles with a sample-barcoded 5' primer and J-beta primers. Each cDNA molecule was tagged by a template-switch adaptor that had 12 random nucleotides. TCRdb analysed the 5' RACE reads with MiXCR anew, one entry per CDR3 protein. The sample lists about 620,000 distinct CDR3 sequences; around 20% were seen once. Study conclusions and caveats: Older age went with lower TCR beta diversity per million T cells, in a roughly linear way.

The genes are TRBV6-2 or TRBV6-3 and TRBJ2-1, with 9 bases fitting TRBD2. Sample: blood. The source is a man in his 70s in good health. Written as DNA, the CDR3 is TGTGCCAGCAGCCCCCTAGCGGGGAATGAGCAGTTCTTC. Its protein is CASSPLAGNEQFF.